The 2 T cell receptor beta chains given below trace back to one sample, sequenced in a study of cytomegalovirus exposure and HLA in healthy donors. The study ran its PCR with 60 Vbeta and 13 Jbeta primers. Method: immunoSEQ multiplex PCR; TCRdb's copy keeps in-frame clones and lacks some. The table includes 200,000 or so clones, more than 80% detected once. Material for sequencing was PBMCs. Receptor source: a man aged 25-45 years in good health and CMV-seronegative.

The chain has TRBV4-1 and TRBJ2-3; possibly TRBD1 for D (6 bases). The CDR3 length is 15 residues. Germline V gene data show CDR1 as MGHRA and CDR2 as YSYEKL. V lost 4 bases and J lost 2, with 13 bases in between. In DNA form, the CDR3 reads TGCGCCAGCAGCCTAGAAGCAGGGGCCACAGATACGCAGTATTTT. Its protein is CASSLEAGATDTQYF.

The CDR3 loop reads CASSGSGTGDYGYTF. The CDR3 DNA is TGTGCCAGCAGTGGATCCGGGACAGGGGACTATGGCTACACCTTC. The chain carries TRBV6-6 and TRBJ1-2, with 10 bases matching TRBD1. Germline assignment: CDR1 MNHNY and CDR2 SVGAGI (reference sequence). The CDR3 extends over 15 amino acids. The J segment lost 3 bases and the V segment lost 5 bases, leaving 6 bases of the junction unmatched.